A selection of T cell receptor beta chains follows, all from one sample in a study of cytomegalovirus exposure and HLA in healthy donors. Sequenced by immunoSEQ multiplex PCR; TCRdb stores in-frame clones only, minus some. The table shows about 140,000 clones, with around 80% occurring only once. The specimen sequenced was PBMCs. Receptor source: a woman aged 40 to 50 in good health and CMV-seronegative. Both conserved end residues are part of each CDR3. Each record gives: V gene, CDR3 length, clone size, D gene, J gene, CDR3 protein, CDR3 DNA. A D gene is named only where the DNA matches it firmly. Size is omitted from some rows. Given values are once, few, many or a class for expanded clones.

v_call: TRBV25-1; cdr3_length: 17; clone_size: NA; d_call: TRBD2; j_call: TRBJ2-2; cdr3_aa: CASSRRLAGDNTGELFF; cdr3_nt: TGTGCCAGCAGTCGACGACTAGCGGGAGATAACACCGGGGAGCTGTTTTTT
v_call: TRBV19; cdr3_length: 14; clone_size: NA; d_call: TRBD2; j_call: TRBJ2-2; cdr3_aa: CASSRSRTSGELFF; cdr3_nt: TGTGCCAGTAGTAGATCCCGGACTAGCGGGGAGCTGTTTTTT
v_call: TRBV6-1; cdr3_length: 14; clone_size: NA; d_call: TRBD1; j_call: TRBJ2-5; cdr3_aa: CASSGTGVRETQYF; cdr3_nt: TGTGCCAGCAGTGGAACAGGGGTAAGAGAGACCCAGTACTTC
v_call: TRBV5-1; cdr3_length: 15; clone_size: NA; d_call: TRBD1; j_call: TRBJ2-7; cdr3_aa: CASSPSGQGTYEQYF; cdr3_nt: TGCGCCAGCAGCCCCTCCGGACAGGGGACCTACGAGCAGTACTTC
v_call: TRBV6-5; cdr3_length: 16; clone_size: NA; d_call: TRBD2; j_call: TRBJ2-2; cdr3_aa: CASSWLAGGQTGELFF; cdr3_nt: TGTGCCAGCAGTTGGCTAGCGGGAGGTCAAACCGGGGAGCTGTTTTTT
v_call: TRBV7-2; cdr3_length: 14; clone_size: NA; d_call: NA; j_call: TRBJ1-2; cdr3_aa: CASSPPRQRYGYTF; cdr3_nt: TGTGCCAGCAGCCCCCCTAGGCAGCGGTATGGCTACACCTTC
v_call: TRBV28; cdr3_length: 15; clone_size: NA; d_call: TRBD1; j_call: TRBJ1-4; cdr3_aa: CASSPTGATNEKLFF; cdr3_nt: TGTGCCAGCAGCCCAACAGGGGCAACTAATGAAAAACTGTTTTTT
v_call: TRBV7-3; cdr3_length: 15; clone_size: few; d_call: NA; j_call: TRBJ2-1; cdr3_aa: CASSQPGRAYNEQFF; cdr3_nt: TGTGCCAGCAGCCAACCCGGGCGGGCCTACAATGAGCAGTTCTTC
v_call: TRBV6-5; cdr3_length: 13; clone_size: NA; d_call: NA; j_call: TRBJ2-1; cdr3_aa: CASIGGALREQFF; cdr3_nt: TGTGCCAGCATAGGGGGGGCGTTGAGGGAGCAGTTCTTC
v_call: TRBV5-8; cdr3_length: 18; clone_size: NA; d_call: TRBD1; j_call: TRBJ2-1; cdr3_aa: CASSEYGTGEGSYNEQFF; cdr3_nt: TGTGCCAGCAGCGAGTATGGGACAGGGGAAGGCTCCTACAATGAGCAGTTCTTC
v_call: TRBV28; cdr3_length: 15; clone_size: NA; d_call: NA; j_call: TRBJ2-1; cdr3_aa: CASSPGQISYNEQFF; cdr3_nt: TGTGCCAGCAGTCCCGGACAGATCTCCTACAATGAGCAGTTCTTC
v_call: TRBV5-1; cdr3_length: 14; clone_size: once; d_call: NA; j_call: TRBJ2-5; cdr3_aa: CASSPTRVQETQYF; cdr3_nt: TGCGCCAGCAGCCCGACACGAGTCCAAGAGACCCAGTACTTC
v_call: TRBV5-1; cdr3_length: 16; clone_size: NA; d_call: TRBD1; j_call: TRBJ2-5; cdr3_aa: CASSLDRVITQETQYF; cdr3_nt: TGCGCCAGCAGCCTGGACAGGGTTATCACTCAAGAGACCCAGTACTTC
v_call: TRBV9; cdr3_length: 15; clone_size: NA; d_call: NA; j_call: TRBJ2-5; cdr3_aa: CASSLSPSTEETQYF; cdr3_nt: TGTGCCAGCAGCCTGAGCCCCTCGACAGAAGAGACCCAGTACTTC
v_call: TRBV7-2; cdr3_length: 18; clone_size: NA; d_call: NA; j_call: TRBJ2-7; cdr3_aa: CASSLALRSRDRPYEQYF; cdr3_nt: TGTGCCAGCAGCTTAGCTCTAAGGTCCCGTGACAGGCCCTACGAGCAGTACTTC
v_call: TRBV28; cdr3_length: 15; clone_size: NA; d_call: TRBD2; j_call: TRBJ2-7; cdr3_aa: CASSLIAGLSYEQYF; cdr3_nt: TGTGCCAGCAGTTTAATAGCGGGCCTCTCCTACGAGCAGTACTTC
v_call: TRBV2; cdr3_length: 15; clone_size: NA; d_call: TRBD2; j_call: TRBJ2-1; cdr3_aa: CASRGLAGGFHEQFF; cdr3_nt: TGTGCCAGCAGGGGACTAGCGGGAGGATTTCATGAGCAGTTCTTC
v_call: TRBV18; cdr3_length: 16; clone_size: NA; d_call: NA; j_call: TRBJ1-4; cdr3_aa: CASSRSASGTNEKLFF; cdr3_nt: TGTGCCAGCTCACGAAGCGCGTCGGGAACTAATGAAAAACTGTTTTTT
v_call: TRBV19; cdr3_length: 15; clone_size: NA; d_call: TRBD2; j_call: TRBJ2-7; cdr3_aa: CASSISSGLTYEQYF; cdr3_nt: TGTGCCAGTAGTATCTCTAGCGGCCTTACCTACGAGCAGTACTTC
v_call: TRBV5-1; cdr3_length: 19; clone_size: NA; d_call: TRBD1; j_call: TRBJ2-2; cdr3_aa: CASSLADWDRGRFHGELFF; cdr3_nt: TGCGCCAGCAGCTTGGCCGATTGGGACAGGGGGCGTTTTCACGGGGAGCTGTTTTTT
v_call: TRBV27; cdr3_length: 16; clone_size: NA; d_call: NA; j_call: TRBJ2-6; cdr3_aa: CASSFQGSSGANVLTF; cdr3_nt: TGTGCCAGCAGTTTCCAGGGTAGCTCTGGGGCCAACGTCCTGACTTTC
v_call: TRBV28; cdr3_length: 15; clone_size: NA; d_call: TRBD2; j_call: TRBJ2-3; cdr3_aa: CASSPPGGGTDTQYF; cdr3_nt: TGTGCCAGCAGTCCCCCGGGGGGGGGCACAGATACGCAGTATTTT